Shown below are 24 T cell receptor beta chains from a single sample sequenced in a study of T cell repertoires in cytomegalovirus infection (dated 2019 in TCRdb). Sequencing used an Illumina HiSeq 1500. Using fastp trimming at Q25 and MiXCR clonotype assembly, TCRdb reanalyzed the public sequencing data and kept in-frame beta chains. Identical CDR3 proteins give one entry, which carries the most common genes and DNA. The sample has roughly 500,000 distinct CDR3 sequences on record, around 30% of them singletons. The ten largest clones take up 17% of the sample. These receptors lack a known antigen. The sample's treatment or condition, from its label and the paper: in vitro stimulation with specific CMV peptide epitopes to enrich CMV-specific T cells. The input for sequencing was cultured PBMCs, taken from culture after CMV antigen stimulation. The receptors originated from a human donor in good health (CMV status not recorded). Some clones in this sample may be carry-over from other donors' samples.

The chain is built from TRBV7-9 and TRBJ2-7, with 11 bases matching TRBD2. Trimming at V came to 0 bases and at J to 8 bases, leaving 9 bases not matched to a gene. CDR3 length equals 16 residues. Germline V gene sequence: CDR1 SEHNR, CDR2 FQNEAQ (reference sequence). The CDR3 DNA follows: TGTGCCAGCAGCTTAGCGCGAGGCCTAGCGGGAGGTCAGCAGTACGTC. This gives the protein CASSLARGLAGGQQYV.

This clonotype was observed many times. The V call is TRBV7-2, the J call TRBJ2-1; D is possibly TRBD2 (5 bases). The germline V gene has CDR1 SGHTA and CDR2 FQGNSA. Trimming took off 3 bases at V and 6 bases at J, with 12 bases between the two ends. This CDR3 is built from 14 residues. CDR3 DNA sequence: TGTGCCAGCAGCTTTCGGACTCAATTCAATGAGCAGTTCTTC. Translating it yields CASSFRTQFNEQFF. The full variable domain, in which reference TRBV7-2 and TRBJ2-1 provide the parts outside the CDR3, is GAGVSQSPSNKVTEKGKDVELRCDPISGHTALYWYRQSLGQGLEFLIYFQGNSAPDKSGLPSDRFSAERTGGSVSTLTIQRTQQEDSAVYLCASSFRTQFNEQFFGPGTRLTVL.

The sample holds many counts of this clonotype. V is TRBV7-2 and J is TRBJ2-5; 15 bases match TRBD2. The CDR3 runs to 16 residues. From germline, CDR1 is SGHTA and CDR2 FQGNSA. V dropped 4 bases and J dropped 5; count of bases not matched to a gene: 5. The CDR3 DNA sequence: TGTGCCAGCAGCTCCGGACTAGCGGGAGGGTGGGAGACCCAGTACTTC. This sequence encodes CASSSGLAGGWETQYF. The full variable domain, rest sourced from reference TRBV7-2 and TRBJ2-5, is GAGVSQSPSNKVTEKGKDVELRCDPISGHTALYWYRQSLGQGLEFLIYFQGNSAPDKSGLPSDRFSAERTGGSVSTLTIQRTQQEDSAVYLCASSSGLAGGWETQYFGPGTRLLVL.

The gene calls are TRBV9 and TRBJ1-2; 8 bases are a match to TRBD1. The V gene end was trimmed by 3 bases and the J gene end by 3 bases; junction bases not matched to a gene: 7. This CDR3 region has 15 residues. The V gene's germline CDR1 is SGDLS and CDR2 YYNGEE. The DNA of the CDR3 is TGTGCCAGCAGCGCGAGGGACAGGAACTACTATGGCTACACCTTC. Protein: CASSARDRNYYGYTF.

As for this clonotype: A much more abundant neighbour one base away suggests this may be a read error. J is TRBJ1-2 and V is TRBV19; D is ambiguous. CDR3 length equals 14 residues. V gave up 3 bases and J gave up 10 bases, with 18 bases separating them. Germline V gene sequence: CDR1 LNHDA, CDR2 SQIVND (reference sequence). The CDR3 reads CASSIESPSGDYTF. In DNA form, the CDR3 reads TGTGCCAGTAGTATTGAGTCCCCGTCGGGAGACTACACCTTC.

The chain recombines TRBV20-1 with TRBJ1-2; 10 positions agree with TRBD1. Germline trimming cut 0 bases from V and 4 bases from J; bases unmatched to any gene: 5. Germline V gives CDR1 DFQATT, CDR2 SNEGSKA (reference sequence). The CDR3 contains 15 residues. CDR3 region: CSARDGDRGPYGYTF. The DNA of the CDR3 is TGCAGTGCTAGAGATGGGGACAGGGGCCCCTATGGCTACACCTTC.

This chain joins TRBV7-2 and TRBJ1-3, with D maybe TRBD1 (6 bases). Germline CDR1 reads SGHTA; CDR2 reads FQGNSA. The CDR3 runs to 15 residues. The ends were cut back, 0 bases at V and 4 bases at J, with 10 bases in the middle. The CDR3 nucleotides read TGTGCCAGCAGCTTAGCGAGCGACAGGGGAAACACCATATATTTT. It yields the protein CASSLASDRGNTIYF.

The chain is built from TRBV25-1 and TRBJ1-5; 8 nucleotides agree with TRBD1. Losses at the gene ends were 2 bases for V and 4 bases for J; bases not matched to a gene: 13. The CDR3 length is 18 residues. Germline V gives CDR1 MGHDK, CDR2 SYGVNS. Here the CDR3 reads CASSETMGRGLMNQPQHF. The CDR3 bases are TGTGCCAGCAGTGAAACGATGGGCAGGGGGCTAATGAATCAGCCCCAGCATTTT. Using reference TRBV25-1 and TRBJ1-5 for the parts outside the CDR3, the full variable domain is EADIYQTPRYLVIGTGKKITLECSQTMGHDKMYWYQQDPGMELHLIHYSYGVNSTEKGDLSSESTVSRIRTEHFPLTLESARPSHTSQYLCASSETMGRGLMNQPQHFGDGTRLSIL.

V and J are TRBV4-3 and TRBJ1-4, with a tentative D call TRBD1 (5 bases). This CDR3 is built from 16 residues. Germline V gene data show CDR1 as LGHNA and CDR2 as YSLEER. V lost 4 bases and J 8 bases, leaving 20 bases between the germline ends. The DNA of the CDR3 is TGCGCCAGCAGCCCGTATTCTGACAGAGGCAAGGAAAAACTGTTTTTT. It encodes CASSPYSDRGKEKLFF.

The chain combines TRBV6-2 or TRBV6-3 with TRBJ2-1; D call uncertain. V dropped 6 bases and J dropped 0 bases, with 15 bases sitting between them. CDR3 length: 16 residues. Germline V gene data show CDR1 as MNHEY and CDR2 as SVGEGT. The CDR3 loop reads CASSLPRRLSYNEQFF. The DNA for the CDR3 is TGTGCCAGCAGCCTACCTCGGAGACTCTCCTACAATGAGCAGTTCTTC.

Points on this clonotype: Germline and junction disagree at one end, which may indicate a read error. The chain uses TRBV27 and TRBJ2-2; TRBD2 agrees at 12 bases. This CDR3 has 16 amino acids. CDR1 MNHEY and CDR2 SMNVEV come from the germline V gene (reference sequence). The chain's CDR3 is CASSPRTSGNAGELFF. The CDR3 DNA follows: TGTGCCAGCAGTCCCCGGACTAGCGGGAACGCCGGGGAGCTGTTTTTT.

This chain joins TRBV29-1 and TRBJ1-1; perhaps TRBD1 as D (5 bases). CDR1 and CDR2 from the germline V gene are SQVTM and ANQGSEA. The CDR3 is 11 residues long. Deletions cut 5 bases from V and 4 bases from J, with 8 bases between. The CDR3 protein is CSVSGFTEAFF. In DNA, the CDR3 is TGCAGCGTTTCAGGGTTCACTGAAGCTTTCTTT.

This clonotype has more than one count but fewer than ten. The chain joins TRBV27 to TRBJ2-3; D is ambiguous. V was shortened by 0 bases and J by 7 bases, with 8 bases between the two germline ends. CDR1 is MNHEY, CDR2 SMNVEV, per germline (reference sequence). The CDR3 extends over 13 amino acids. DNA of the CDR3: TGTGCCAGCAGTTTATCGGGCCGGTATACGCAGTATTTT. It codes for CASSLSGRYTQYF.

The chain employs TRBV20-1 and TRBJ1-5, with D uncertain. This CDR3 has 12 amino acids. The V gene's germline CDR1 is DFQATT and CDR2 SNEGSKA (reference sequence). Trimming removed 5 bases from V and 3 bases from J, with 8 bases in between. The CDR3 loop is CSALDHNQPQHF. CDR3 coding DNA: TGCAGTGCTTTGGACCACAATCAGCCCCAGCATTTT.

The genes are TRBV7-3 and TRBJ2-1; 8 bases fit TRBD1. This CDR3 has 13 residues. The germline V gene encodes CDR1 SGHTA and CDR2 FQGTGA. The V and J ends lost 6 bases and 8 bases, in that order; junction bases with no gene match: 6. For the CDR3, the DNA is TGTGCCAGCAGTCCGGACAGGGTCTATGAGCAGTTCTTC. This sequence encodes CASSPDRVYEQFF.

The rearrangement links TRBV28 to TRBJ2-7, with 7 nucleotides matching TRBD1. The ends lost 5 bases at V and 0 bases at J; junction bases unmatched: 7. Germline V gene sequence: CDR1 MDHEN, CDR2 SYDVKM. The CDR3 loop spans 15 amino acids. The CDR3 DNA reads TGTGCCAGCAGTACACCGGGACAGATCTCCTACGAGCAGTACTTC. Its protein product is CASSTPGQISYEQYF.

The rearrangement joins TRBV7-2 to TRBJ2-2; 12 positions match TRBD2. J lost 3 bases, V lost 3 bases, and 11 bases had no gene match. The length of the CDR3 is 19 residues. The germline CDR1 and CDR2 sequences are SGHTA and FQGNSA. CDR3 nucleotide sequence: TGTGCCAGCAGCTTCAATGGGCTAGCGGGAGGGCTCGACACCGGGGAGCTGTTTTTT. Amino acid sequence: CASSFNGLAGGLDTGELFF.

CDR3 bases: TGTGCCAGCAGCCAGGGCGAGGAGCAGTTCTTC. Protein product: CASSQGEEQFF. The V and J genes are TRBV11-3 and TRBJ2-1, with D perhaps matching TRBD1 (5 bases). CDR1 is SGHNT and CDR2 is YENEEA in the germline V gene. The CDR3 has 11 amino acids. V lost 5 bases and J lost 10, with 9 bases in between.

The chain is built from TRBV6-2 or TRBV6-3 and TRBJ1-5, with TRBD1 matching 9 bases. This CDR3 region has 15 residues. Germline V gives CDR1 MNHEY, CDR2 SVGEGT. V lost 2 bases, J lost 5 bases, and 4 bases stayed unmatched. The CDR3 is CASSYQTGGHQPQHF. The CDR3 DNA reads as TGTGCCAGCAGTTACCAGACAGGGGGTCATCAGCCCCAGCATTTT.

The CDR3 loop is CASRGDRGYGYTF. The CDR3 nucleotides read TGTGCCAGCAGAGGGGACAGGGGGTATGGCTACACCTTC. The chain combines TRBV12-3 or TRBV12-4 with TRBJ1-2; the match to TRBD1 covers 11 bases. The CDR3 totals 13 residues. J gave up 5 bases and V 6 bases, and 2 bases lay outside the gene matches.

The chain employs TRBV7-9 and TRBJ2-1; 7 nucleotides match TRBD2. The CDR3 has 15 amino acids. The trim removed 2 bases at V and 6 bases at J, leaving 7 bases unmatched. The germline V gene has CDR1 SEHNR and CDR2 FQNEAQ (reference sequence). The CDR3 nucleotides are TGTGCCAGCAGCTTAATTGGCGGGAGCGGCAATGAGCAGTTCTTC. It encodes CASSLIGGSGNEQFF.

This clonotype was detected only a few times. The CDR3 loop is CASSLVSGTNTGELFF. The DNA of the CDR3 is TGTGCCAGCAGCTTAGTTAGCGGGACGAACACCGGGGAGCTGTTTTTT. This sequence joins TRBV11-3 and TRBJ2-2; 8 bases match TRBD2. This CDR3 is built from 16 residues. Germline V lookup: CDR1 SGHNT, CDR2 YENEEA. The ends lost 1 base at V and 0 bases at J; junction bases unmatched: 1.

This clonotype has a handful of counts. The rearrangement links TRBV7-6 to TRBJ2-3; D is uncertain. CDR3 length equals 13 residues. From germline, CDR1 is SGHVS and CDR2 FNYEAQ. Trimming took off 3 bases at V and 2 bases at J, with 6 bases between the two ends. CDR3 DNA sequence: TGTGCCAGCAGCTTCACAAACACAGATACGCAGTATTTT. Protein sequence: CASSFTNTDTQYF.

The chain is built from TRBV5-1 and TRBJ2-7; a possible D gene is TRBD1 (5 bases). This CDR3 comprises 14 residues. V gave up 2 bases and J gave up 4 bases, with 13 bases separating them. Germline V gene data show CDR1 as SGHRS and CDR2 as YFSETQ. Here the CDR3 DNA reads TGCGCCAGCAGCTTCCAGGACACAGTTTACGAGCAGTACTTC. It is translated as CASSFQDTVYEQYF.